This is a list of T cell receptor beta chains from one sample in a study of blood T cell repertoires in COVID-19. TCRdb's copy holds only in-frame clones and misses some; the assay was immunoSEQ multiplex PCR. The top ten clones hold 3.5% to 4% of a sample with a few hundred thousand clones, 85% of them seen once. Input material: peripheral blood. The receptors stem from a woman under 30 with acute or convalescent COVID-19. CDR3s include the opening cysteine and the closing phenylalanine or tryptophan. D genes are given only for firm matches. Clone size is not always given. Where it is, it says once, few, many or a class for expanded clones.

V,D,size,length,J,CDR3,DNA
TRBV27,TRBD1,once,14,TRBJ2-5,CASSYGQGQETQYF,TGTGCCAGCAGTTACGGACAGGGGCAAGAGACCCAGTACTTC
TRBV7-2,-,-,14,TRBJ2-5,CASSLRGYQETQYF,TGTGCCAGCAGCTTAAGGGGCTACCAAGAGACCCAGTACTTC
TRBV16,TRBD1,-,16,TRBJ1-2,CASSHGGTGDDYGYTF,TGTGCCAGCAGCCACGGAGGGACAGGGGATGACTATGGCTACACCTTC
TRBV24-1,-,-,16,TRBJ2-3,CATSDSRGDGADTQYF,TGTGCCACCAGTGATTCACGAGGAGACGGAGCAGATACGCAGTATTTT
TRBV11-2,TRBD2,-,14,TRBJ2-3,CASSVTSGTDTQYF,TGTGCCAGCAGCGTCACTAGCGGCACAGATACGCAGTATTTT
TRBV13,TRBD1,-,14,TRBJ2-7,CASSLGTGPYEQYF,TGTGCCAGCAGCCTAGGGACAGGTCCCTACGAGCAGTACTTC
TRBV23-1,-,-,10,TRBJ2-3,CATMTDTQYF,TGCGCCACAATGACAGATACGCAGTATTTT
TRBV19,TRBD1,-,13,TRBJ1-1,CASSMTGGIEAFF,TGTGCCAGTAGTATGACAGGGGGTATCGAAGCTTTCTTT
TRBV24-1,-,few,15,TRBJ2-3,CATSDPRGPADTQYF,TGTGCCACCAGTGATCCACGAGGGCCAGCAGATACGCAGTATTTT
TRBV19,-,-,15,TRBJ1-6,CASSTHAGVSSPLHF,TGTGCCAGTAGTACCCACGCAGGGGTTTCGTCACCCCTCCACTTT
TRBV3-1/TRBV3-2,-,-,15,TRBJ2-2,CASSNSSPGTGELFF,TGTGCCAGCAGCAACTCCTCCCCCGGCACCGGGGAGCTGTTTTTT
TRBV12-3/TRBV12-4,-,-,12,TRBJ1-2,CASGSPGGGYTF,TGTGCCAGCGGGTCTCCCGGGGGTGGCTACACCTTC
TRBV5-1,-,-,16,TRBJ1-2,CASSLGSDIPNYGYTF,TGCGCCAGCAGCCTCGGATCGGACATCCCTAACTATGGCTACACCTTC
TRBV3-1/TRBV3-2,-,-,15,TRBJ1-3,CASHWEGAFGNTIYF,TGTGCCAGCCATTGGGAGGGCGCATTCGGAAACACCATATATTTT
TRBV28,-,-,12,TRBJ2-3,CASSYHTDTQYF,TGTGCCAGCAGTTATCACACAGATACGCAGTATTTT
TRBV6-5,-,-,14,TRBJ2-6,CASTTGSGANVLTF,TGTGCCAGCACTACAGGTTCAGGGGCCAACGTCCTGACTTTC
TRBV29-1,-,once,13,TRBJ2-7,CSVELGSSYEQYF,TGCAGCGTTGAGTTAGGGAGCTCCTACGAGCAGTACTTC
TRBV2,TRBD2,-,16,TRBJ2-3,CASSLLATSAEDTQYF,TGTGCCAGCAGCCTACTAGCGACCTCCGCGGAAGATACGCAGTATTTT
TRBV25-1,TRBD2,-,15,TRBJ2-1,CASSEFGGKSNEQFF,TGTGCCAGCAGTGAATTCGGGGGGAAAAGCAATGAGCAGTTCTTC
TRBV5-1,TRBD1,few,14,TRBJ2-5,CASSSGTGGETQYF,TGCGCCAGCAGCTCCGGGACAGGGGGAGAGACCCAGTACTTC
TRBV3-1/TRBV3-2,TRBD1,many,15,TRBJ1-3,CASSPDRVSGNTIYF,TGTGCCAGCAGCCCGGACAGGGTCTCTGGAAACACCATATATTTT
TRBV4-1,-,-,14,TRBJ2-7,CASSPGQSSYEQYF,TGCGCCAGCAGCCCTGGACAGAGCTCCTACGAGCAGTACTTC
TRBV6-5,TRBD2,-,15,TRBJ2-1,CASSQLAGGSHEQFF,TGTGCCAGCAGCCAACTAGCGGGAGGATCCCATGAGCAGTTCTTC
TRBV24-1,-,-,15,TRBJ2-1,CATSRRGSNRNEQFF,TGTGCCACCAGTCGGCGGGGCTCGAACCGAAATGAGCAGTTCTTC
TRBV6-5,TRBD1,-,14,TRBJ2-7,CASTSGQGVGEQYF,TGTGCCAGCACTTCAGGACAGGGGGTAGGGGAGCAGTACTTC
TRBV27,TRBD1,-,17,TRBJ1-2,CASSLLGGQGARVGYTF,TGTGCCAGCAGTCTCCTAGGAGGGCAGGGGGCTCGGGTTGGCTACACCTTC
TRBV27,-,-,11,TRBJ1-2,CASSGENGYTF,TGTGCCAGCAGTGGAGAGAATGGCTACACCTTC
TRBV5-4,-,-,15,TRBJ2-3,CASSVQSSSTDTQYF,TGTGCCAGCAGCGTACAGTCCTCGAGCACAGATACGCAGTATTTT
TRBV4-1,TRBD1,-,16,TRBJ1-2,CASSQLKGQPYYGYTF,TGCGCCAGCAGCCAACTGAAGGGACAGCCATACTATGGCTACACCTTC
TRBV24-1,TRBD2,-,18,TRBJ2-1,CATSDPGTSGRTYNEQFF,TGTGCCACCAGTGATCCAGGGACTAGCGGGAGAACCTACAATGAGCAGTTCTTC
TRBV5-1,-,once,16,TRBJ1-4,CASRPTLTATNEKLFF,TGCGCCAGCAGGCCAACGTTGACAGCAACTAATGAAAAACTGTTTTTT
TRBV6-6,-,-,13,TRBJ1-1,CASSYSMTLEAFF,TGTGCCAGCAGTTACTCGATGACACTTGAAGCTTTCTTT
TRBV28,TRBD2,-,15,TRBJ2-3,CASSSLAGYTDTQYF,TGTGCCAGCAGTTCCCTAGCGGGCTACACAGATACGCAGTATTTT
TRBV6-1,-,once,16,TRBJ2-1,CASSEALWGGKYEQFF,TGTGCCAGCAGTGAAGCGCTCTGGGGAGGAAAGTACGAGCAGTTCTTC
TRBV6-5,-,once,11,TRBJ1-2,CATLTENGYTF,TGTGCCACCTTGACAGAGAATGGCTACACCTTC
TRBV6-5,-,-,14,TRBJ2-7,CASSYSLQGYEQYF,TGTGCCAGCAGTTACTCACTCCAGGGCTACGAGCAGTACTTC
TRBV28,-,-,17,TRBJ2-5,CASSSVSGRGYQETQYF,TGTGCCAGCAGCTCAGTTTCGGGAAGAGGGTACCAAGAGACCCAGTACTTC
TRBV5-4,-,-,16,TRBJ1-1,CASSLDSPEEGTEAFF,TGTGCCAGCAGCTTGGATAGCCCGGAGGAGGGCACTGAAGCTTTCTTT
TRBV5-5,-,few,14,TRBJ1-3,CASRDWSSGNTIYF,TGTGCCAGCAGGGACTGGTCCTCTGGAAACACCATATATTTT
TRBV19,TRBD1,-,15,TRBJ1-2,CASSTAATGYDGYTF,TGTGCCAGTAGTACCGCGGCGACAGGGTATGATGGCTACACCTTC
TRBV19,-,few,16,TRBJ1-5,CASSPRLSPGNQPQHF,TGTGCCAGTAGTCCGAGGCTATCCCCAGGCAATCAGCCCCAGCATTTT
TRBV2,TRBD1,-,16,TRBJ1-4,CASIPGQLATNEKLFF,TGTGCCAGCATCCCGGGACAGCTTGCAACTAATGAAAAACTGTTTTTT
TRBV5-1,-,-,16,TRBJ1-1,CASSLAGQPGSTEAFF,TGCGCCAGCAGCTTGGCTGGACAGCCGGGGAGCACTGAAGCTTTCTTT
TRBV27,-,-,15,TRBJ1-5,CASSLGGDPNQPQHF,TGTGCCAGCAGTTTGGGGGGTGACCCAAATCAGCCCCAGCATTTT
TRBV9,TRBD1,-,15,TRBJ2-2,CASSVTGGATGELFF,TGTGCCAGCAGCGTAACAGGGGGCGCCACCGGGGAGCTGTTTTTT
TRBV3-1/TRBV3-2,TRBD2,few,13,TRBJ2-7,CASSRTSFYEQYF,TGTGCCAGCAGCCGGACTAGCTTCTACGAGCAGTACTTC
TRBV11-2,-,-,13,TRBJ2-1,CASSPIRVYEQFF,TGTGCCAGCAGCCCTATACGGGTTTATGAGCAGTTCTTC
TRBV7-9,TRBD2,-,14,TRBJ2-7,CASSPGTSSYEQYF,TGTGCCAGCAGCCCCGGGACTAGCTCCTACGAGCAGTACTTC
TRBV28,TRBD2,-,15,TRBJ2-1,CASGPGGEDYNEQFF,TGTGCCAGCGGACCGGGAGGGGAAGACTACAATGAGCAGTTCTTC
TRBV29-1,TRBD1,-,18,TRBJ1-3,CSVERRRGTARSGNTIYF,TGCAGCGTTGAAAGGAGGAGAGGGACAGCCCGATCTGGAAACACCATATATTTT
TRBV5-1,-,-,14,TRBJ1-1,CASSEGTWAPQAFF,TGCGCCAGCAGCGAGGGGACATGGGCCCCTCAAGCTTTCTTT
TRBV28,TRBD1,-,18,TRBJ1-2,CASRETGQGALRNYGYTF,TGTGCCAGCAGGGAAACGGGACAGGGGGCACTGCGCAACTATGGCTACACCTTC
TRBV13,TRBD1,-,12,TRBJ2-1,CASSGTGREQFF,TGTGCCAGCAGCGGGACAGGGCGGGAGCAGTTCTTC
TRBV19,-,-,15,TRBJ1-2,CASRSEVESYYGYTF,TGTGCCAGTCGATCAGAGGTCGAGAGCTACTATGGCTACACCTTC
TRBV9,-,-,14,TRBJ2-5,CASSGGLERETQYF,TGTGCCAGCAGCGGAGGATTGGAGCGAGAGACCCAGTACTTC
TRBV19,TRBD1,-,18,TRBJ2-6,CASSIMGQGNSGANVLTF,TGTGCCAGTAGTATAATGGGACAGGGGAACTCTGGGGCCAACGTCCTGACTTTC
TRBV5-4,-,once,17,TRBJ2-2,CASSSLFWGLNTGELFF,TGTGCCAGCAGCTCTCTGTTCTGGGGCCTGAACACCGGGGAGCTGTTTTTT
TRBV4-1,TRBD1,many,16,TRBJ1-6,CASSQLDRAYNSPLHF,TGCGCCAGCAGCCAACTGGACAGGGCCTATAATTCACCCCTCCACTTT
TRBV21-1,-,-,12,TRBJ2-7,CASSKERCEQYF,TGTGCCAGCAGCAAGGAGAGATGCGAGCAGTACTTC